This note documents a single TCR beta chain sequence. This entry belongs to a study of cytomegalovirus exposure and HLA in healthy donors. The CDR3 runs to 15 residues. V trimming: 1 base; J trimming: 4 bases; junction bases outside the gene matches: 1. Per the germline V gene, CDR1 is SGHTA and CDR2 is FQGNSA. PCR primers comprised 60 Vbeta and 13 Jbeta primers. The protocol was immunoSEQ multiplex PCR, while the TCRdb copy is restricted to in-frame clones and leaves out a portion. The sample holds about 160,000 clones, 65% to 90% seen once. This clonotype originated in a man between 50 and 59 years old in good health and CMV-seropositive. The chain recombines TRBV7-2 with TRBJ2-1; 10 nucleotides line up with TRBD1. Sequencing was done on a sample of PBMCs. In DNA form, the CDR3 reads TGTGCCAGCAGCTTAGTGGGACAGGGGTACAATGAGCAGTTCTTC. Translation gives CASSLVGQGYNEQFF.